One sample yielded the 20 T cell receptor beta chains listed below, sequenced in a study of T cell repertoires in cytomegalovirus infection. Via MiXCR, TCRdb re-called the reads, giving one row per CDR3 protein. The profile shows fewer than 400,000 distinct CDR3 sequences, roughly 20% of them singletons. Sequenced input: PBMCs. The receptors here all came from a human donor in good health (CMV status not recorded). Some clones in this sample may be carry-over from other donors' samples.

V is TRBV6-2 or TRBV6-3 and J is TRBJ2-1, with D perhaps matching TRBD2 (6 bases). There are 12 residues in the CDR3. The V and J ends lost 2 bases and 13 bases respectively, with 12 bases between them. Per the germline V gene, CDR1 is MNHEY and CDR2 is SVGEGT. CDR3 in DNA: TGTGCCAGCAGTTACAGGGTGGGGGGACAGTTCTTC. Its translation is CASSYRVGGQFF.

The chain couples TRBV5-4 to TRBJ2-2; tentatively, D is TRBD2 (6 bases). Germline V gene sequence: CDR1 SGHNT, CDR2 YYREEE (reference sequence). Trimming left V 0 bases short and J 6 bases short, with 9 bases between. The CDR3 runs 14 residues. This CDR3 reads CASSLGTTSGELFF. The CDR3, as DNA: TGTGCCAGCAGCTTGGGGACTACCTCCGGGGAGCTGTTTTTT.

This clonotype was seen at least ten times. The genes are TRBV7-6 and TRBJ1-1; 7 bases are shared with TRBD1. This CDR3 contains 14 residues. Trimming took 3 bases from V and 1 from J; bases not matched to a gene: 2. Germline V gene data show CDR1 as SGHVS and CDR2 as FNYEAQ. The CDR3: CASSLTGWNTEAFF. As DNA, the CDR3 is TGTGCCAGCAGCTTGACAGGGTGGAACACTGAAGCTTTCTTT.

This clonotype has ten or more counts. The rearrangement joins TRBV5-6 to TRBJ1-1, with 8 bases that match TRBD1. The trim removed 2 bases at V and 1 base at J, leaving 4 bases unmatched. The CDR3 length is 15 residues. The germline gives CDR1 SGHDT, CDR2 YYEEEE. The CDR3 loop reads CASSLRQGKNTEAFF. CDR3 in DNA: TGTGCCAGCAGCTTAAGACAGGGGAAGAACACTGAAGCTTTCTTT.

This clonotype was counted at least ten times. V usage is TRBV4-1 and J usage is TRBJ2-7; 9 bases match TRBD1. The V and J ends lost 4 bases and 3 bases, in that order; junction bases with no gene match: 4. Germline CDR1 and CDR2: MGHRA and YSYEKL. The CDR3 loop spans 14 amino acids. CDR3 loop: CASSPQGQGYEQYF. The CDR3 bases are TGCGCCAGCAGCCCCCAGGGACAGGGCTACGAGCAGTACTTC.

This clonotype was found many times. This chain uses TRBV7-2 with TRBJ2-7, with 7 bases identical to TRBD2. The CDR3 totals 14 residues. The germline V gene encodes CDR1 SGHTA and CDR2 FQGNSA. The ends lost 8 bases at V and 2 bases at J; junction bases unmatched: 9. The CDR3 protein is CASARRERAYEQYF. The CDR3 DNA follows: TGTGCCAGCGCCCGGCGGGAGAGGGCCTACGAGCAGTACTTC.

This clonotype appeared many times. This rearrangement joins TRBV20-1 to TRBJ2-7; D is unclear. V lost 0 bases and J lost 0, with 12 bases in between. Germline CDR1 reads DFQATT; CDR2 reads SNEGSKA (reference sequence). CDR3 length: 15 residues. CDR3 sequence: CSARDMAGSSYEQYF. The CDR3 DNA sequence: TGCAGTGCTAGAGATATGGCAGGCAGCTCCTACGAGCAGTACTTC.

This clonotype was observed a few times. The rearrangement joins TRBV15 to TRBJ2-7; the D gene is possibly TRBD2 (5 bases). The CDR3 consists of 13 residues. Per the germline V gene, CDR1 is LNHNV and CDR2 is YYDKDF (reference sequence). Trimming took off 1 base at V and 3 bases at J, with 7 bases between the two ends. The CDR3 DNA reads TGTGCCACCAGCAGAGGCGCGGGCTACGAGCAGTACTTC. It yields the protein CATSRGAGYEQYF. The complete variable domain, with remaining parts taken from reference TRBV15 and TRBJ2-7, reads DAMVIQNPRYQVTQFGKPVTLSCSQTLNHNVMYWYQQKSSQAPKLLFHYYDKDFNNEADTPDNFQSRRPNTSFCFLDIRSPGLGDTAMYLCATSRGAGYEQYFGPGTRLTVT.

This clonotype came up a few times. This chain joins TRBV19 and TRBJ2-5, with D unresolved. This CDR3 is 15 amino acids long. V was shortened by 5 bases and J by 5 bases, with 18 bases between the two germline ends. Germline CDR1 reads LNHDA; CDR2 reads SQIVND (reference sequence). CDR3 sequence: CASSRSWPRMETQYF. Here the CDR3 DNA reads TGTGCCAGTAGTCGCAGTTGGCCGCGCATGGAGACCCAGTACTTC.

This clonotype was counted only a few times. V gene TRBV29-1 combines with J gene TRBJ2-1, with D perhaps matching TRBD2 (6 bases). Germline values: CDR1 SQVTM, CDR2 ANQGSEA. The length of the CDR3 is 13 residues. Trimming cost V 2 bases and J 9 bases, with 14 bases left between them. CDR3 in amino acids: CSVELGSGSEQFF. The CDR3 DNA sequence: TGCAGCGTTGAACTCGGGAGTGGGAGTGAGCAGTTCTTC.

This clonotype was counted between two and nine times. The chain links TRBV4-2 to TRBJ2-2; 8 nucleotides line up with TRBD2. With V trimmed by 1 base and J by 7 bases, 2 bases remained unmatched. This CDR3 is 14 amino acids long. Germline-derived CDR1 and CDR2 are LGHNA and YNFKEQ. As DNA, the CDR3 is TGTGCCAGCAGCCAAGCGGGGGGGCTCGGGGAGCTGTTTTTT. Translation: CASSQAGGLGELFF.

The rearrangement uses TRBV28 and TRBJ1-1, with 7 bases identical to TRBD1. The V gene end was trimmed by 4 bases and the J gene end by 3 bases; junction bases not matched to a gene: 8. The CDR3 is made up of 15 amino acids. Germline assignment: CDR1 MDHEN and CDR2 SYDVKM. The DNA for the CDR3 is TGTGCCAGCAGTTCCCTGGACAGGCCCGACACTGAAGCTTTCTTT. It translates to CASSSLDRPDTEAFF.

This clonotype was seen many times. In DNA, the CDR3 is TGTGCCAGCAGTGAATTGACTAGCGGGAGTCACGAGCAGTACTTC. Translation: CASSELTSGSHEQYF. The chain is built from TRBV25-1 and TRBJ2-7; 12 bases fit TRBD2. This CDR3 region has 15 residues. The ends lost 1 base at V and 5 bases at J; junction bases unmatched: 3. CDR1 MGHDK and CDR2 SYGVNS come from the germline V gene.

The sample holds a few counts of this clonotype. This chain joins TRBV20-1 and TRBJ2-7, with TRBD2 matching over 11 bases. V was clipped by 4 bases and J by 3 bases; unmatched bases: 5. Germline-derived CDR1 and CDR2 are DFQATT and SNEGSKA (reference sequence). The length of the CDR3 is 14 residues. DNA of the CDR3: TGCAGTGCTAAAGGACTAGCGGGCCTCTACGAGCAGTACTTC. Protein sequence: CSAKGLAGLYEQYF.

This clonotype came up a few times. The chain joins TRBV19 to TRBJ2-1, with D perhaps matching TRBD2 (6 bases). Germline CDR1 is LNHDA and CDR2 is SQIVND (reference sequence). The V gene lost 6 bases and the J gene lost 3 bases, with 18 bases spanning the gap. The CDR3 has 16 residues. CDR3 loop: CASRTRRTTHYNEQFF. The CDR3, as DNA: TGTGCCAGTAGGACCCGACGGACTACGCACTACAATGAGCAGTTCTTC.

V is TRBV20-1 and J is TRBJ2-7; D is possibly TRBD1 (5 bases). The V gene lost 0 bases and the J gene lost 1 base, with 7 bases spanning the gap. The CDR3 contains 13 residues. CDR1 and CDR2 from the germline V gene are DFQATT and SNEGSKA (reference sequence). This chain's CDR3 is CSAREQVSYEQYF. DNA for the CDR3: TGCAGTGCTAGAGAACAGGTTTCCTACGAGCAGTACTTC.

The V and J genes are TRBV25-1 and TRBJ2-5; perhaps TRBD1 as D (6 bases). The CDR3 extends over 13 amino acids. Germline CDR1 MGHDK, CDR2 SYGVNS. V was clipped by 6 bases and J by 4 bases, with 12 bases between them. CDR3 in DNA: TGTGCCAGCAGGCTAGGGGGAGCAGAGACCCAGTACTTC. This gives the protein CASRLGGAETQYF.

Of note for this clonotype: The junction shows a germline mismatch at one end, possibly a read error. This chain connects TRBV7-2 to TRBJ2-1; D is uncertain. CDR1 is SGHTA and CDR2 is FQGNSA in the germline V gene. The CDR3 totals 13 residues. CDR3 sequence reads: CVSSLGPHNEQFF. Here the CDR3 DNA reads TGTGTCAGCAGCTTAGGGCCCCACAATGAGCAGTTCTTC. The full variable domain, completed using reference TRBV7-2 and TRBJ2-1, is GAGVSQSPSNKVTEKGKDVELRCDPISGHTALYWYRQSLGQGLEFLIYFQGNSAPDKSGLPSDRFSAERTGGSVSTLTIQRTQQEDSAVYLCVSSLGPHNEQFFGPGTRLTVL.

V usage is TRBV10-3 and J usage is TRBJ2-1; D may be TRBD2 (6 bases). Trimming stripped 6 bases from V and 8 bases from J, with 14 bases between. Germline assignment: CDR1 ENHRY and CDR2 SYGVKD. CDR3 length equals 13 residues. The CDR3 loop is CAIREEGRDEQFF. The CDR3 region has the DNA TGTGCCATCAGGGAGGAGGGTAGGGATGAGCAGTTCTTC.

This clonotype was picked up a small number of times. Here the CDR3 DNA reads TGTGCCAGCAGCTCTAGGGGCGCGACCCAGTACTTC. Its protein product is CASSSRGATQYF. This chain links TRBV12-3 or TRBV12-4 with TRBJ2-5, with D perhaps matching TRBD1 (5 bases). V lost 6 bases to trimming and J lost 7 bases, with 12 bases between them. This CDR3 is 12 amino acids long.